This section outlines one T cell receptor (beta chain) sequence together with its context. The antigen is not known. The CDR3 has 15 residues. In germline, CDR1 is MRHNA, CDR2 SNTAGT. J lost 2 bases, V lost 6 bases, and 6 bases had no gene match. The sample is drawn from a study of cytomegalovirus exposure and HLA in healthy donors. Study observations and caveats: A reported reduction in N-insertions relative to the approximately 670-donor mean was seen in an Asian-associated ancestry cluster in a later analysis. Productive status was seen about 87% or about 30% of the time for most TCR beta V segments in an earlier analysis. The study had only CMV serostatus as immune exposure information. When analyzed later, a missense DCLRE1C variant was found to be linked to TCR beta V- and J-gene trimming.

The PCR used 60 Vbeta and 13 Jbeta primers. Some clones are missing from TCRdb's copy, which holds only in-frame ones; the method was immunoSEQ multiplex PCR. The sample has around 270,000 clones, 80% seen once. The chain carries TRBV6-4 and TRBJ2-3; 9 nucleotides align to TRBD1. Sequencing was carried out using PBMCs. This sequence was found in a girl aged 2-9 years in good health and CMV-seronegative. CDR3 protein: CASSSQGALTDTQYF. The CDR3 bases are TGTGCCAGCAGCTCACAGGGGGCCCTCACAGATACGCAGTATTTT.